The rows below give T cell receptor beta chains drawn from one sample of a study of T cells in Graves' hyperthyroidism and ophthalmopathy. A single record per CDR3 protein comes from TCRdb applying MiXCR to the multiplex PCR reads. The table has around 530,000 distinct CDR3 sequences, 15% to 20% seen once. Sequencing used blood. The receptors here all came from a young woman with Graves' ophthalmopathy. Each CDR3 is given with its conserved first and last residue.

V gene: TRBV3-1
J gene: TRBJ1-5
CDR3 protein: CASSQDPGVNQPQHF

V gene: TRBV2
J gene: TRBJ2-7
CDR3 protein: CASRLPTDRSSYEQYF

V gene: TRBV6-1
J gene: TRBJ1-2
CDR3 protein: CASSTTGRANYGYTF

V gene: TRBV7-2
J gene: TRBJ2-1
CDR3 protein: CASSSESNEQFF

V gene: TRBV29-1
J gene: TRBJ1-2
CDR3 protein: CSVVTGAGYTF

V gene: TRBV28
J gene: TRBJ2-5
CDR3 protein: CASLLRGTGEGWETQYF

V gene: TRBV27
J gene: TRBJ2-3
CDR3 protein: CASTGTSGSTDTQYF

V gene: TRBV27
J gene: TRBJ1-1
CDR3 protein: CASSLDRGPRTEAFF

V gene: TRBV4-3
J gene: TRBJ2-5
CDR3 protein: CASSQDGLAPGTQYF

V gene: TRBV7-2
J gene: TRBJ2-4
CDR3 protein: CASSMTGRSSGKNIQYF

V gene: TRBV29-1
J gene: TRBJ2-3
CDR3 protein: CSVVGLAGVVPDTQYF

V gene: TRBV5-4
J gene: TRBJ1-6
CDR3 protein: CASSLQGSYNSPLHF

V gene: TRBV15
J gene: TRBJ1-4
CDR3 protein: CATSRNYNEKLFF

V gene: TRBV12-3/TRBV12-4
J gene: TRBJ2-7
CDR3 protein: CASSFSEYYEQYF

V gene: TRBV6-2/TRBV6-3
J gene: TRBJ2-7
CDR3 protein: CASSYGDSEPYEQYF

V gene: TRBV20-1
J gene: TRBJ1-1
CDR3 protein: CSAWAGGFEAFF

V gene: TRBV18
J gene: TRBJ1-4
CDR3 protein: CASSLGRINEKLFF

V gene: TRBV28
J gene: TRBJ2-7
CDR3 protein: CASSSGHLYEQYF

V gene: TRBV2
J gene: TRBJ2-7
CDR3 protein: CASKPGSGYEQYF

V gene: TRBV24-1
J gene: TRBJ2-2
CDR3 protein: CATSDSGVSANTGELFF

V gene: TRBV6-5
J gene: TRBJ2-5
CDR3 protein: CASARQHHVETQYF

V gene: TRBV28
J gene: TRBJ2-1
CDR3 protein: CASSLSAGLSYNEQFF

V gene: TRBV7-2
J gene: TRBJ2-3
CDR3 protein: CASSLAGSSSTDTQYF

V gene: TRBV6-1
J gene: TRBJ1-4
CDR3 protein: CASSQSRVNNEKLFF

V gene: TRBV3-1
J gene: TRBJ1-6
CDR3 protein: CASSQDRGTGKSPLHF

V gene: TRBV20-1
J gene: TRBJ2-7
CDR3 protein: CSASTEREIYEQYF

V gene: TRBV28
J gene: TRBJ1-2
CDR3 protein: CASTTINGYTF

V gene: TRBV19
J gene: TRBJ1-5
CDR3 protein: CASMTEYSNQPQHF

V gene: TRBV30
J gene: TRBJ2-6
CDR3 protein: CAWSVGGTTSSGANVLTF

V gene: TRBV28
J gene: TRBJ1-1
CDR3 protein: CASTQRRGLLNTEAFF

V gene: TRBV11-2
J gene: TRBJ2-5
CDR3 protein: CASSLIERFGGPLQEAQYF

V gene: TRBV3-1
J gene: TRBJ1-6
CDR3 protein: CASSQSPTMGNSPLHF

V gene: TRBV5-1
J gene: TRBJ2-7
CDR3 protein: CASSLEGIDEQYF

V gene: TRBV6-2/TRBV6-3
J gene: TRBJ2-1
CDR3 protein: CASRLMTSGRFNEQFF

V gene: TRBV7-9
J gene: TRBJ1-3
CDR3 protein: CASSLAGTGNTIYF

V gene: TRBV6-1
J gene: TRBJ2-6
CDR3 protein: CASRTADYGANVLTF

V gene: TRBV6-5
J gene: TRBJ2-1
CDR3 protein: CASSYSKSWSSYNEQFF

V gene: TRBV30
J gene: TRBJ2-7
CDR3 protein: CAWSSPGSSYEQYF

V gene: TRBV5-1
J gene: TRBJ2-1
CDR3 protein: CASSGVGGANEQFF

V gene: TRBV20-1
J gene: TRBJ2-7
CDR3 protein: CSARDPKDPGHEQYF

V gene: TRBV4-2
J gene: TRBJ1-2
CDR3 protein: CASSQDLEGALAGYTF

V gene: TRBV9
J gene: TRBJ2-5
CDR3 protein: CASSTPTRGIQETQYF

V gene: TRBV27
J gene: TRBJ2-1
CDR3 protein: CASSFMRARRNEQFF

V gene: TRBV28
J gene: TRBJ1-6
CDR3 protein: CASSYSGGSSYNSPLHF